The rows below give T cell receptor beta chains drawn from one sample of a study of CD8+CD57+ T cells in acquired aplastic anemia. TCRdb ran MiXCR on the reads and lists one entry per CDR3 protein. The sample records about 200,000 distinct CDR3 sequences, 65% being singletons. The sequenced material came from sorted CD4+, CD8+, or CD8+CD57+ T cells (not recorded which) from PBMCs. These receptors came from a human donor with aplastic anemia. CDR3s include the opening cysteine and the closing phenylalanine or tryptophan. The D gene is left open where the match is weak. Not every row has a clone size; where given, it reads once, few, many or a size class.

d_gene | abundance | j_gene | v_gene | len | CDR3aa | CDR3nt
NA | NA | TRBJ1-2 | TRBV9 | 16 | CASSVGAVQGGYGYTF | TGTGCCAGCAGCGTGGGGGCGGTACAGGGTGGCTATGGCTACACCTTC
TRBD1 | NA | TRBJ1-1 | TRBV9 | 18 | CASSTPRGGRGHGTEAFF | TGTGCCAGCAGCACCCCCCGAGGGGGCAGGGGGCATGGCACTGAAGCTTTCTTT
TRBD2 | many | TRBJ2-1 | TRBV7-3 | 17 | CASSSLPTSGGNYEQFF | TGTGCCAGCAGCTCCTTACCAACTAGCGGGGGGAACTATGAGCAGTTCTTC
TRBD1 | NA | TRBJ1-5 | TRBV20-1 | 13 | CSASQGVNQPQHF | TGCAGTGCTAGCCAGGGGGTCAATCAGCCCCAGCATTTT
TRBD1 | few | TRBJ2-7 | TRBV15 | 14 | CATSGDRGGYEQYF | TGTGCCACCAGCGGGGACAGGGGCGGGTACGAGCAGTACTTC
NA | NA | TRBJ2-7 | TRBV10-3 | 15 | CASSEKGGSSYEQYF | TGTGCCAGCAGTGAAAAGGGGGGAAGCTCCTACGAGCAGTACTTC
NA | NA | TRBJ2-1 | TRBV7-3 | 14 | CASSHLGDDNEQFF | TGTGCCAGCAGCCACCTTGGGGACGACAATGAGCAGTTCTTC
TRBD1 | NA | TRBJ1-2 | TRBV7-6 | 15 | CASSLGAQGVDGYTF | TGTGCCAGCAGCTTAGGCGCACAGGGGGTTGATGGCTACACCTTC
NA | NA | TRBJ2-3 | TRBV5-5 | 16 | CASSLVAGPSTDTQYF | TGTGCCAGCAGCTTGGTAGCAGGGCCCTCCACAGATACGCAGTATTTT
NA | NA | TRBJ2-2 | TRBV15 | 16 | CATSRSGGTNTGELFF | TGTGCCACCAGCAGATCAGGCGGAACGAACACCGGGGAGCTGTTTTTT
NA | NA | TRBJ2-1 | TRBV7-9 | 10 | CASSLLIPFF | TGTGCCAGCAGCTTGCTGATACCGTTCTTC
NA | NA | TRBJ1-3 | TRBV7-9 | 13 | CASRGVVGDTIYF | TGTGCCAGCAGAGGAGTGGTCGGAGACACCATATATTTT
NA | NA | TRBJ1-1 | TRBV29-1 | 10 | CSAIVTEAFF | TGCAGCGCCATAGTAACTGAAGCTTTCTTT
TRBD1 | NA | TRBJ1-2 | TRBV15 | 15 | CATSTPDRGYYGYTF | TGTGCCACCAGCACACCGGACAGGGGCTATTATGGCTACACCTTC
TRBD2 | NA | TRBJ2-7 | TRBV7-8 | 14 | CASSSTSGRYEQYF | TGTGCCAGCAGCTCGACTAGCGGGAGATACGAGCAGTACTTC
TRBD1 | NA | TRBJ2-7 | TRBV7-9 | 16 | CASSFLTGQGQREQYF | TGTGCCAGCAGCTTTTTGACGGGACAGGGGCAAAGGGAGCAGTACTTC
NA | NA | TRBJ1-5 | TRBV7-3 | 14 | CASSSSGGQETQHF | TGTGCCAGCAGCTCGTCGGGGGGGCAAGAGACCCAGCATTTT
NA | NA | TRBJ1-1 | TRBV7-8 | 13 | CASPGVGDTEAFF | TGTGCCAGCCCCGGGGTCGGGGACACTGAAGCTTTCTTT
NA | few | TRBJ1-2 | TRBV19 | 12 | CASSMSGEGYTF | TGTGCCAGTAGTATGTCAGGGGAGGGCTACACCTTC
NA | NA | TRBJ1-2 | TRBV20-1 | 16 | CSASTDTGGAFYGYTF | TGCAGTGCCTCTACAGATACCGGGGGAGCGTTCTATGGCTACACCTTC
NA | NA | TRBJ1-5 | TRBV24-1 | 14 | CATSDLGGNQPQHF | TGTGCCACCAGTGATTTGGGAGGTAATCAGCCCCAGCATTTT
TRBD2 | NA | TRBJ2-5 | TRBV7-6 | 14 | CASSLGNGEGTQYF | TGTGCTAGCAGCTTAGGCAATGGGGAGGGGACCCAGTACTTC
NA | NA | TRBJ2-5 | TRBV7-9 | 15 | CASSTGRSYQETQYF | TGTGCCAGCAGCACCGGACGGAGCTACCAAGAGACCCAGTACTTC
NA | NA | TRBJ2-7 | TRBV2 | 13 | CASRYSAPYEQYF | TGTGCCAGCAGGTACTCAGCCCCCTACGAGCAGTACTTC
NA | NA | TRBJ1-4 | TRBV4-3 | 16 | CASSQLDGLLGEKLFF | TGCGCCAGCAGCCAACTTGACGGGTTGTTGGGTGAAAAACTGTTTTTT
NA | NA | TRBJ2-7 | TRBV7-9 | 11 | CASSLGQAKYF | TGTGCCAGCAGCTTAGGGCAGGCGAAGTACTTC
TRBD1 | NA | TRBJ1-4 | TRBV12-3/TRBV12-4 | 14 | CASSWDSARGELFF | TGTGCCAGCAGCTGGGACAGCGCCCGAGGGGAACTGTTTTTT
TRBD1 | NA | TRBJ1-2 | TRBV20-1 | 13 | CSAIFRDSYGYTF | TGCAGTGCTATATTCCGGGACAGCTATGGCTACACCTTC
TRBD2 | NA | TRBJ2-5 | TRBV7-9 | 18 | CASSFGVAGGPEQETQYF | TGTGCCAGCAGCTTCGGGGTAGCGGGGGGGCCTGAACAAGAGACCCAGTACTTC
NA | NA | TRBJ1-4 | TRBV29-1 | 13 | CSALKTNNEKLFF | TGCAGCGCTTTAAAAACAAATAATGAAAAACTGTTTTTT
NA | NA | TRBJ2-5 | TRBV14 | 13 | CASSRGHQETQYF | TGTGCCAGCAGCCGAGGACACCAAGAGACCCAGTACTTC
TRBD1 | NA | TRBJ1-1 | TRBV7-6 | 15 | CASSFDRGHGTEAFF | TGTGCCAGCAGCTTCGACAGGGGGCATGGCACTGAAGCTTTCTTT
NA | NA | TRBJ1-1 | TRBV7-9 | 16 | CASSPGYGTDNTEAFF | TGTGCCAGCAGCCCGGGATATGGGACGGACAACACTGAAGCTTTCTTT
TRBD2 | NA | TRBJ2-1 | TRBV19 | 15 | CASSRGTSGGPEQFF | TGTGCCAGTAGCCGCGGGACTAGCGGGGGTCCTGAGCAGTTCTTC
TRBD2 | few | TRBJ2-3 | TRBV25-1 | 15 | CASSPRGGGTDTQYF | TGTGCCAGCAGTCCCCGGGGGGGGGGGACAGATACGCAGTATTTT
TRBD2 | few | TRBJ2-1 | TRBV7-9 | 12 | CASSGTSGEQFF | TGTGCCAGCAGCGGGACTAGTGGTGAGCAGTTCTTC
NA | NA | TRBJ1-2 | TRBV7-9 | 16 | CASSPPGGGHNYGYTF | TGTGCCAGCAGCCCCCCGGGAGGGGGTCACAACTATGGCTACACCTTC
NA | NA | TRBJ1-2 | TRBV6-5 | 13 | CASRFTANHGYTF | TGTGCCAGCAGGTTCACAGCTAATCATGGCTACACCTTC
NA | NA | TRBJ2-3 | TRBV20-1 | 13 | CSARAPPRDTQYF | TGCAGTGCTAGAGCGCCCCCGCGGGATACGCAGTATTTT
TRBD1 | many | TRBJ1-6 | TRBV19 | 15 | CASSVAGTGDSPLHF | TGTGCCAGTAGTGTCGCCGGGACAGGGGATTCACCCCTCCACTTT
NA | once | TRBJ2-2 | TRBV13 | 16 | CASSLGPGGGTGELFF | TGTGCCAGCAGCTTAGGCCCTGGAGGGGGCACCGGGGAGCTGTTTTTT
TRBD1 | NA | TRBJ2-1 | TRBV19 | 15 | CASSIRTGGYNEQFF | TGTGCCAGTAGTATCCGGACAGGGGGCTACAATGAGCAGTTCTTC
NA | NA | TRBJ2-3 | TRBV19 | 13 | CASSQQSTDTQYF | TGTGCCAGTAGCCAGCAGAGCACAGATACGCAGTATTTT
NA | NA | TRBJ1-2 | TRBV29-1 | 12 | CSVERGFYGYTF | TGCAGCGTTGAGCGGGGATTCTATGGCTACACCTTC
TRBD2 | NA | TRBJ2-7 | TRBV14 | 15 | CASSLGAGVTYEQYF | TGTGCCAGCAGCCTCGGCGCGGGGGTCACCTACGAGCAGTACTTC
NA | NA | TRBJ2-6 | TRBV5-1 | 15 | CASSLKAPGANVLTF | TGCGCCAGCAGCTTGAAGGCTCCTGGGGCCAACGTCCTGACTTTC
NA | NA | TRBJ1-4 | TRBV4-1 | 13 | CASSQDRDEKLFF | TGCGCCAGCAGCCAAGATAGGGATGAAAAACTGTTTTTT
NA | NA | TRBJ2-7 | TRBV7-9 | 13 | CASSFGRPYEQYF | TGTGCCAGCAGCTTCGGCAGACCCTACGAGCAGTACTTC